One and the same sample provided the 5 T cell receptor beta chains below, sequenced in a study of T cells in Graves' hyperthyroidism and ophthalmopathy. RNA transcripts were the template for amplifying TCR beta CDR3 regions. A set of HTBI primers served as the primers for a first-round RT-PCR of the TCR CDR3. TCRdb ran MiXCR on the multiplex PCR reads and lists one entry per CDR3 protein. The repertoire holds approximately 370,000 distinct CDR3 sequences, with about a sixth as singletons. The sequenced sample consisted of blood. Receptors were obtained from a woman in her twenties or thirties with Graves' hyperthyroidism that later progressed to Graves' ophthalmopathy.

This clonotype appeared many times. The chain combines TRBV29-1 with TRBJ2-4, with TRBD1 matching over 9 bases. Germline CDR1 reads SQVTM; CDR2 reads ANQGSEA. The CDR3 sequence is 18 residues long. Trimming cost V 0 bases and J 9 bases; bases outside gene matches: 18. CDR3 nucleotide sequence: TGCAGCGTTGAAGAAGGAGTAGGACAGGGGCGTTTTGTTAGCATTCAGTACTTC. It specifies CSVEEGVGQGRFVSIQYF.

This clonotype was seen at least ten times. The chain joins TRBV2 to TRBJ1-1; D is possibly TRBD1 (5 bases). V dropped 1 base and J dropped 6 bases, with 12 bases sitting between them. The CDR3 extends over 14 amino acids. CDR1 and CDR2 from the germline V gene are SNHLY and FYNNEI. The CDR3: CASSEGVRVAEAFF. CDR3 bases: TGTGCCAGCAGTGAAGGGGTCAGGGTAGCTGAAGCTTTCTTT.

The chain carries TRBV10-3 and TRBJ1-1; a weak D match, TRBD1 (5 bases). The length of the CDR3 is 18 residues. V was pared by 6 bases and J by 4 bases, with 27 bases between. Germline loops: CDR1 ENHRY, CDR2 SYGVKD. The CDR3 sequence is CAIRLSRGGIQLGTEAFF. In nucleotides, the CDR3 is TGTGCCATCAGACTAAGTCGGGGGGGAATCCAGTTGGGCACTGAAGCTTTCTTT.

The chain couples TRBV11-2 to TRBJ2-3, with TRBD2 matching 16 bases. The CDR3 runs to 24 residues. Germline V gives CDR1 SGHAT, CDR2 FQNNGV. Germline trimming cut 5 bases from V and 0 bases from J; bases unmatched to any gene: 23. CDR3 nucleotides: TGTGCCAGCAGCCAGACCTTGGGACTAGCGGGAGGGCCAACATCCAAAACTAGCACAGATACGCAGTATTTT. Translating gives CASSQTLGLAGGPTSKTSTDTQYF.

This clonotype occurred many times. This sequence joins TRBV28 and TRBJ2-7; TRBD1 matches 7 bases. This CDR3 region has 15 residues. Trimming at V came to 6 bases and at J to 1 base, leaving 9 bases not matched to a gene. Germline CDR1 MDHEN, CDR2 SYDVKM. The CDR3 DNA reads TGTGCCAGCAGGCACCGGGACAGAGATTCCTACGAGCAGTACTTC. The encoded protein is CASRHRDRDSYEQYF. The full variable domain, its missing parts supplied by reference TRBV28 and TRBJ2-7, is DVKVTQSSRYLVKRTGEKVFLECVQDMDHENMFWYRQDPGLGLRLIYFSYDVKMKEKGDIPEGYSVSREKKERFSLILESASTNQTSMYLCASRHRDRDSYEQYFGPGTRLTVT.